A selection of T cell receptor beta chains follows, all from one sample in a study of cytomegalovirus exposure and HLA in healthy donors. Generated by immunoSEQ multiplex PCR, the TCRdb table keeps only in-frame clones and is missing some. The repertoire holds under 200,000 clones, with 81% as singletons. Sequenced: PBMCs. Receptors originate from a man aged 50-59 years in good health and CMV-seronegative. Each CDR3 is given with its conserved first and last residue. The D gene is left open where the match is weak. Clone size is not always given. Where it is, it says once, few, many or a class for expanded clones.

CDR3nt: TGTGCCAGCGTTAAACTAGCGGGGGGTAATACGAACACCGGGGAGCTGTTTTTT
CDR3aa: CASVKLAGGNTNTGELFF
v_gene: TRBV4-2
abundance: .
d_gene: TRBD2
j_gene: TRBJ2-2

CDR3nt: TGTGCCAGCAGCTTAGAGGGAGGGCAGCCCCAGCATTTT
CDR3aa: CASSLEGGQPQHF
v_gene: TRBV7-2
abundance: .
d_gene: .
j_gene: TRBJ1-5

CDR3nt: TGTGCCAGTAGTAGTTACAGGGATTCACCCCTCCACTTT
CDR3aa: CASSSYRDSPLHF
v_gene: TRBV19
abundance: .
d_gene: .
j_gene: TRBJ1-6

CDR3nt: TGCGCCAGCAGCCAAGTATGGGAGGGATATAACTATGGCTACACCTTC
CDR3aa: CASSQVWEGYNYGYTF
v_gene: TRBV4-3
abundance: .
d_gene: .
j_gene: TRBJ1-2

CDR3nt: TGTGCCAGCAGCTCGAGTCCCGGGACAGGGGGCAATCAGCCCCAGCATTTT
CDR3aa: CASSSSPGTGGNQPQHF
v_gene: TRBV5-6
abundance: .
d_gene: TRBD1
j_gene: TRBJ1-5

CDR3nt: TGTGCCAGCAGACGCGGTGTCAAGGTGGGCGAGCAGTACTTC
CDR3aa: CASRRGVKVGEQYF
v_gene: TRBV6-5
abundance: once
d_gene: .
j_gene: TRBJ2-7

CDR3nt: TGTGCCAGCAGCTCAGGGGGCCAGGGCCACGAGCAGTACTTC
CDR3aa: CASSSGGQGHEQYF
v_gene: TRBV7-2
abundance: once
d_gene: TRBD1
j_gene: TRBJ2-7

CDR3nt: TGTGCCAGCAGCCTTGGACTAGTTTCCGGCAATGAGCAGTTCTTC
CDR3aa: CASSLGLVSGNEQFF
v_gene: TRBV11-2
abundance: .
d_gene: TRBD2
j_gene: TRBJ2-1

CDR3nt: TGTGCCAGCAGGGGCGGGGGCCCCAGGGAGACCCAGTACTTC
CDR3aa: CASRGGGPRETQYF
v_gene: TRBV7-2
abundance: once
d_gene: .
j_gene: TRBJ2-5

CDR3nt: TGTGCCAGCAGCTTAAACAGGGGGATCTACGAGCAGTACTTC
CDR3aa: CASSLNRGIYEQYF
v_gene: TRBV11-2
abundance: .
d_gene: TRBD1
j_gene: TRBJ2-7

CDR3nt: TGTGCCAGCAGCTTATATGCAGGGGGTTGGGAGCAGTACTTC
CDR3aa: CASSLYAGGWEQYF
v_gene: TRBV7-2
abundance: .
d_gene: TRBD1
j_gene: TRBJ2-7

CDR3nt: TGCTCCCGGCGAGGGTCCGTTGAGCAGTTCTTC
CDR3aa: CSRRGSVEQFF
v_gene: TRBV5-1
abundance: .
d_gene: .
j_gene: TRBJ2-1

CDR3nt: TGTGCCAGCAGCTCCTGGACTAGCGGCAACCAAGAGACCCAGTACTTC
CDR3aa: CASSSWTSGNQETQYF
v_gene: TRBV7-9
abundance: .
d_gene: TRBD2
j_gene: TRBJ2-5

CDR3nt: TGTGCCAGCAACTCGGGACAGGGAATTAACAATCAGCCCCAGCATTTT
CDR3aa: CASNSGQGINNQPQHF
v_gene: TRBV28
abundance: .
d_gene: TRBD1
j_gene: TRBJ1-5

CDR3nt: TGTGCCAGCAGCCCCATGGGGGGCGGGGGGCACAATGAGCAGTTCTTC
CDR3aa: CASSPMGGGGHNEQFF
v_gene: TRBV13
abundance: .
d_gene: TRBD2
j_gene: TRBJ2-1

CDR3nt: TGTGCCAGCAGCTTATCCCCAGTTGGGGCTTCAAATGAGCAGTTCTTC
CDR3aa: CASSLSPVGASNEQFF
v_gene: TRBV11-2
abundance: few
d_gene: .
j_gene: TRBJ2-1

CDR3nt: TGTGCCAGCAGCTTAGAGGGCCAGGGGGCCCACGAGCAGTACTTC
CDR3aa: CASSLEGQGAHEQYF
v_gene: TRBV7-9
abundance: .
d_gene: TRBD1
j_gene: TRBJ2-7

CDR3nt: TGTGCCAGCAGTTGGAGACAGGGGGACAGCGAGCAGTACTTC
CDR3aa: CASSWRQGDSEQYF
v_gene: TRBV27
abundance: .
d_gene: TRBD1
j_gene: TRBJ2-7

CDR3nt: TGCGCCAGCAGCCAAGTTAAGGGGGGGCCGGGGACCCAGTACTTC
CDR3aa: CASSQVKGGPGTQYF
v_gene: TRBV4-3
abundance: .
d_gene: .
j_gene: TRBJ2-5

CDR3nt: TGTGCCAGCATCCCCCGGGGGTTCCCGGGGACCCAGTACTTC
CDR3aa: CASIPRGFPGTQYF
v_gene: TRBV6-5
abundance: .
d_gene: .
j_gene: TRBJ2-5

CDR3nt: TGTGCCAGCAGATTACAGGGGAGCAATCAGCCCCAGCATTTT
CDR3aa: CASRLQGSNQPQHF
v_gene: TRBV6-1
abundance: few
d_gene: TRBD1
j_gene: TRBJ1-5

CDR3nt: TGTGCCAGCTCACTCCCGGGACAAAGAAACACCGGGGAGCTGTTTTTT
CDR3aa: CASSLPGQRNTGELFF
v_gene: TRBV18
abundance: once
d_gene: .
j_gene: TRBJ2-2

CDR3nt: TGTGCCAGCTCACCAGAAAGACAGAACACTGAAGCTTTCTTT
CDR3aa: CASSPERQNTEAFF
v_gene: TRBV18
abundance: .
d_gene: .
j_gene: TRBJ1-1

CDR3nt: TGCAGTGCTGAACAGGGGGATGGCTACACCTTC
CDR3aa: CSAEQGDGYTF
v_gene: TRBV20-1
abundance: .
d_gene: TRBD1
j_gene: TRBJ1-2

CDR3nt: TGTGCTAGTGGTCCCGGGGAGAGCCATGGCTACACCTTC
CDR3aa: CASGPGESHGYTF
v_gene: TRBV12-5
abundance: .
d_gene: .
j_gene: TRBJ1-2

CDR3nt: TGTGCCAGCAGCTCAGTGACAGGGGCCTCCTACGAGCAGTACTTC
CDR3aa: CASSSVTGASYEQYF
v_gene: TRBV7-9
abundance: .
d_gene: TRBD1
j_gene: TRBJ2-7

CDR3nt: TGCGCCAGCAGCTCGGGTGGGAACACTGAAGCTTTCTTT
CDR3aa: CASSSGGNTEAFF
v_gene: TRBV4-1
abundance: .
d_gene: .
j_gene: TRBJ1-1

CDR3nt: TGTTCCAGCAGCTTAGGGGCAGCTGAGCAGTTCTTC
CDR3aa: CSSSLGAAEQFF
v_gene: TRBV7-9
abundance: .
d_gene: .
j_gene: TRBJ2-1

CDR3nt: TGTGCCAGCACCTCTTTGGGAGCCGGATTCTCCTACAATGAGCAGTTCTTC
CDR3aa: CASTSLGAGFSYNEQFF
v_gene: TRBV5-6
abundance: .
d_gene: .
j_gene: TRBJ2-1

CDR3nt: TGTGCCAGCAGCGAGTGGGGCTACGAGCAGTACTTC
CDR3aa: CASSEWGYEQYF
v_gene: TRBV6-1
abundance: .
d_gene: .
j_gene: TRBJ2-7

CDR3nt: TGTGCCAGCAGCTTAGAGGGCGGGGCCGGGGAGACCCAGTACTTC
CDR3aa: CASSLEGGAGETQYF
v_gene: TRBV7-9
abundance: .
d_gene: .
j_gene: TRBJ2-5

CDR3nt: TGTGCTAGCAGCTTATGGGGGGGGCAACAAGAGACCCAGTACTTC
CDR3aa: CASSLWGGQQETQYF
v_gene: TRBV7-7
abundance: .
d_gene: .
j_gene: TRBJ2-5

CDR3nt: TGTGCCAGCAGCTTCTCGGGCCAAGAGACCCAGTACTTC
CDR3aa: CASSFSGQETQYF
v_gene: TRBV7-9
abundance: few
d_gene: .
j_gene: TRBJ2-5

CDR3nt: TGTGCCAGCAGCCACGGGGGACAGGGCTACGAGCAGTACTTC
CDR3aa: CASSHGGQGYEQYF
v_gene: TRBV6-5
abundance: few
d_gene: TRBD1
j_gene: TRBJ2-7

CDR3nt: TGTGCCACCAGTCCCGGGGGGGGCGGGTACAATGAGCAGTTCTTC
CDR3aa: CATSPGGGGYNEQFF
v_gene: TRBV15
abundance: few
d_gene: TRBD2
j_gene: TRBJ2-1

CDR3nt: TGTGCCAGCAGTAGAACCACAGGAAGCCAAGAGACCCAGTACTTC
CDR3aa: CASSRTTGSQETQYF
v_gene: TRBV25-1
abundance: .
d_gene: .
j_gene: TRBJ2-5

CDR3nt: TGTGCCAGCTCACCACTGACAGGGGCCCCCTACGAGCAGTACTTC
CDR3aa: CASSPLTGAPYEQYF
v_gene: TRBV18
abundance: .
d_gene: TRBD1
j_gene: TRBJ2-7

CDR3nt: TGCGCCAGCAGCCACATAGCAGATACGCAGTATTTT
CDR3aa: CASSHIADTQYF
v_gene: TRBV4-1
abundance: .
d_gene: .
j_gene: TRBJ2-3

CDR3nt: TGTGCCACAGCCCTAAAGGGACAGGGGGTCAACGAGCAGTACTTC
CDR3aa: CATALKGQGVNEQYF
v_gene: TRBV6-5
abundance: .
d_gene: TRBD1
j_gene: TRBJ2-7

CDR3nt: TGTGCCAGCAGTGAAGACTTGGAGCAGTTCTTC
CDR3aa: CASSEDLEQFF
v_gene: TRBV2
abundance: .
d_gene: .
j_gene: TRBJ2-1

CDR3nt: TGTGCCAGTAGTCAGGGACAGATAGACACTGAAGCTTTCTTT
CDR3aa: CASSQGQIDTEAFF
v_gene: TRBV19
abundance: .
d_gene: TRBD1
j_gene: TRBJ1-1

CDR3nt: TGTGCCAGCAGTCGCAGGGGGCTAAACTATGGCTACACCTTC
CDR3aa: CASSRRGLNYGYTF
v_gene: TRBV7-3
abundance: .
d_gene: TRBD1
j_gene: TRBJ1-2